Listed below are T cell receptor beta chains from one sample, sequenced in a study of blood T cell repertoires in COVID-19. The method was immunoSEQ multiplex PCR; TCRdb's version includes in-frame clones alone and lacks a portion of them. The sample has over 120,000 clones; around 90% are singletons. The specimen was peripheral blood. The receptors here all came from a human donor in a cohort sampled during active COVID-19. CDR3s include the opening cysteine and the closing phenylalanine or tryptophan. The order of the fields is D gene, clone size, J gene, V gene, CDR3 DNA, CDR3 protein. The D gene is left open where the match is weak. Some rows mark clone size as missing; the rest say once, few, many or name a class of expanded clone.

>.|.|TRBJ2-7|TRBV4-1
TGCGCCAGCAGCCAAGGTTTTGAGGAGACCTACGAGCAGTACTTC
CASSQGFEETYEQYF
>.|.|TRBJ1-2|TRBV27
TGTGCCAGCAGTTCGATATCGACAGGAGCCTATGGCTACACCTTC
CASSSISTGAYGYTF
>.|.|TRBJ2-7|TRBV11-3
TGTGCCAGCAGCTACGGGATAGGCTACGAGCAGTACTTC
CASSYGIGYEQYF
>.|.|TRBJ1-2|TRBV4-2
TGTGCCAGCAGCCAAGTTCTCGGTACAGGGTTAGGGATATTCGGCTACACCTTC
CASSQVLGTGLGIFGYTF
>.|.|TRBJ2-5|TRBV6-5
TGTGCCAGCAGTTCAGGGGTTGGAGAGACCCAGTACTTC
CASSSGVGETQYF
>TRBD1|.|TRBJ2-1|TRBV5-1
TGCGCCAGCACCGGGACAGCCTACAATGAGCAGTTCTTC
CASTGTAYNEQFF
>TRBD2|.|TRBJ2-2|TRBV30
TGTGCCGGTAGAGCCCTTAGGCCCTCGGGACTAGCGGGGGGTAAGAACACCGGGGAGCTGTTTTTT
CAGRALRPSGLAGGKNTGELFF
>.|.|TRBJ1-1|TRBV19
TGTGCCACCTCCGGGGTCATGAACACTGAAGCTTTCTTT
CATSGVMNTEAFF
>.|.|TRBJ2-3|TRBV5-6
TGTGCCAGCAGCTTGGAAGGCAGGGCCGCAGATACGCAGTATTTT
CASSLEGRAADTQYF
>TRBD1|.|TRBJ2-7|TRBV11-2
TGTGCCAGCAGCCGAATGGGGACAGTAAATACCTACGAGCAGTACTTC
CASSRMGTVNTYEQYF
>.|.|TRBJ1-4|TRBV18
TGTGCCAGCTCACCATATACCCAGGGTGAAAAACTGTTTTTT
CASSPYTQGEKLFF
>TRBD1|.|TRBJ2-3|TRBV6-5
TGTGCCAGCAGTAGGACAGGGGATACGCAGTATTTT
CASSRTGDTQYF
>.|.|TRBJ1-2|TRBV18
TGTGCCAGCTCACCAGATCAGACTTCTAACTATGGCTACACCTTC
CASSPDQTSNYGYTF
>TRBD1|once|TRBJ1-6|TRBV18
TGTGCCAGCTCACGGGACAGGGAAAGCTATAATTCACCCCTCCACTTT
CASSRDRESYNSPLHF
>.|.|TRBJ1-4|TRBV5-1
TGCGCCAGCAGCTTGGGAACATCGATTGCAACTAATGAAAAACTGTTTTTT
CASSLGTSIATNEKLFF
>TRBD1|.|TRBJ2-2|TRBV11-3
TGTGCCAGCAGCCCCCGGACAGGGCCCGGGGAGCTGTTTTTT
CASSPRTGPGELFF
>.|.|TRBJ2-7|TRBV2
TGTGCCAGCACTGGCGGGATCGGCTACGAGCAGTACTTC
CASTGGIGYEQYF
>TRBD1|.|TRBJ1-1|TRBV5-4
TGTGGAGACAGGGGCCCTGAAGCTTTCTTT
CGDRGPEAFF
>.|.|TRBJ1-2|TRBV6-5
TGTGCCAGCAGTCTTGGCGGGGGTCTTGGGGATGGCTACACCTTC
CASSLGGGLGDGYTF
>.|.|TRBJ1-2|TRBV15
TGTGCCACCAGTAGAGGGGCAGGGGAGGGCTACACCTTC
CATSRGAGEGYTF
>TRBD1|.|TRBJ2-1|TRBV4-3
TGCGCCAGCAGCCAAGTGTTTTTCACAGGGGGCAATGAGCAGTTCTTC
CASSQVFFTGGNEQFF
>.|.|TRBJ2-5|TRBV6-5
TGTGCCAGCAGTTCGGCGGGCTCGAAGGAGACCCAGTACTTC
CASSSAGSKETQYF
>TRBD1|.|TRBJ2-5|TRBV27
TGTGCCAGCAGGGATACCGGGACAGGGAGACAAGAGACCCAGTACTTC
CASRDTGTGRQETQYF
>TRBD1|.|TRBJ2-7|TRBV7-6
TGTGCCAGCAGCTTAGCCCGGACAGGGTTCGACGAGCAGTACTTC
CASSLARTGFDEQYF
>TRBD1|.|TRBJ1-2|TRBV6-5
TGTGCCAGCACCAGACCAGGGGGGAGCGGCTACACCTTC
CASTRPGGSGYTF
>.|.|TRBJ2-3|TRBV11-3
TGTGCCAGCAGCCCACGTGGGGGGGATACGCAGTATTTT
CASSPRGGDTQYF
>.|.|TRBJ2-3|TRBV7-2
TGTGCCAGCAGCTTAGACGGGGCCGGGGGAGCTACGCAGTATTTT
CASSLDGAGGATQYF
>TRBD1|.|TRBJ1-2|TRBV28
TGTGCCAGCAGCCCGAGGGGGCGGGCCTATGGCTACACCTTC
CASSPRGRAYGYTF
>.|.|TRBJ2-5|TRBV12-5
TGTGCTAGTGAGGCGTTTGGAGGGACCCAGTACTTC
CASEAFGGTQYF
>.|.|TRBJ1-1|TRBV6-6
TGTGCCAGCAGTTACTCGACAGTTGAAGCTTTCTTT
CASSYSTVEAFF
>TRBD1|.|TRBJ1-2|TRBV6-5
TGTGCCAGCAGAGGACAGGGGTACTATGGCTACACCTTC
CASRGQGYYGYTF
>TRBD2|.|TRBJ2-3|TRBV18
TGTGCCAGCTCACTGAGGCCGAAAAGCGGGGGGGCATCAGATACGCAGTATTTT
CASSLRPKSGGASDTQYF
>.|.|TRBJ1-2|TRBV11-2
TGTGCCAGCAGCTTAGCCTACTCTGATGGCTACACCTTC
CASSLAYSDGYTF
>.|.|TRBJ1-5|TRBV7-8
TGTGCCAGCAGCTTAGCCTTTCCGGGGGGCACAATGGGGCCCCAGCATTTT
CASSLAFPGGTMGPQHF
>TRBD1|.|TRBJ1-2|TRBV6-1
TGTGCCAGCAGTGTGCGCTTGGGCAGGGGGAACTATGGCTACACCTTC
CASSVRLGRGNYGYTF
>.|.|TRBJ1-1|TRBV5-1
TGCGCCAGCAGCTTGGATGGAGCCGGTGAAGCTTTCTTT
CASSLDGAGEAFF
>.|.|TRBJ2-7|TRBV20-1
TGCAGTGCTAGTCTCAGCGCCTACGAGCAGTACTTC
CSASLSAYEQYF
>TRBD1|.|TRBJ2-5|TRBV5-4
TGTGCCAGCAGCCCACCAAGGACAGGGGGGGTAGAGACCCAGTACTTC
CASSPPRTGGVETQYF
>.|.|TRBJ1-3|TRBV7-9
TGTGCCAGCAGCCCCGGGACGGGGGCTGGAAACACCATATATTTT
CASSPGTGAGNTIYF
>.|.|TRBJ1-1|TRBV6-5
TGTGCCAGCCGGAGGACAGTGAACACTGAAGCTTTCTTT
CASRRTVNTEAFF
>TRBD1|.|TRBJ1-1|TRBV9
TGTGCCAGCAGCCCCCAGGGGGGCCTGAACACTGAAGCTTTCTTT
CASSPQGGLNTEAFF
>.|.|TRBJ2-5|TRBV7-9
TGTGCCAGCAGCTTACCGGGCGGGCTCCAAGAGACCCAGTACTTC
CASSLPGGLQETQYF
>TRBD1|once|TRBJ1-1|TRBV14
TGTGCCAGCAGCCCCTATCGACAGGGAAGGACTGAAGCTTTCTTT
CASSPYRQGRTEAFF
>.|.|TRBJ1-2|TRBV7-9
TGTGCCAGCAACGAAGAACAGGGATGGAGCGGCTATGGCTACACCTTC
CASNEEQGWSGYGYTF
>.|.|TRBJ1-1|TRBV11-1
TGTGCCAGCAGCTTAAGCCCCACTGAAGCTTTCTTT
CASSLSPTEAFF
>TRBD1|.|TRBJ1-1|TRBV25-1
TGTGCCAGCAGTGAGGGAGGGACAGGGAAAAAGGCTTTCTTT
CASSEGGTGKKAFF
>.|.|TRBJ2-7|TRBV19
TGTGCCAGTAGTATAATGTCGGGTGACCGGCAGTACTTC
CASSIMSGDRQYF
>.|.|TRBJ2-2|TRBV5-1
TGCGCCAGCAGCTTGGGGACAGGGAGGGCCACCGGGGAGCTGTTTTTT
CASSLGTGRATGELFF
>.|.|TRBJ1-3|TRBV5-1
TGCGCCAGCAGCTCGGGGGGAGGCTCTGGAAACACCATATATTTT
CASSSGGGSGNTIYF
>.|once|TRBJ1-3|TRBV3-1/TRBV3-2
TGTGCCAGCAGCCCTGACGCAGGGGCCCTCTCTGGAAACACCATATATTTT
CASSPDAGALSGNTIYF
>.|.|TRBJ2-2|TRBV5-1
TGCGCCAGCAGCGTGTCAGGGGGGATCACCGGGGAGCTGTTTTTT
CASSVSGGITGELFF
>TRBD1|once|TRBJ1-4|TRBV13
TGTGCCAGCAGCATGATGACAGGGGGCGCGACTAATGAAAAACTGTTTTTT
CASSMMTGGATNEKLFF
>.|.|TRBJ2-7|TRBV6-5
TGTGCCAGCACCACAACCGGGGCGGGGGAGCAGTACTTC
CASTTTGAGEQYF
>.|.|TRBJ1-6|TRBV13
TGTGCCAGCAGCGGACCGGGGACTTATAATTCACCCCTCCACTTT
CASSGPGTYNSPLHF
>TRBD1|.|TRBJ2-7|TRBV27
TGTGCCAGCAGTCCGACGACAGGGAGTCTCTACGAGCAGTACTTC
CASSPTTGSLYEQYF
>.|.|TRBJ1-1|TRBV19
TGTGCCAGTAGTATTCTACAGGGAGGGGAAGCTTTCTTT
CASSILQGGEAFF
>.|.|TRBJ1-4|TRBV21-1
TGTGCCAGCAGCCCAGAGGGGAGGGGAACTAATGAAAAACTGTTTTTT
CASSPEGRGTNEKLFF
>TRBD1|.|TRBJ2-2|TRBV29-1
TGCAGCGTTGGGGGACAGCGGCCTCTTGAGCTGTTTTTT
CSVGGQRPLELFF